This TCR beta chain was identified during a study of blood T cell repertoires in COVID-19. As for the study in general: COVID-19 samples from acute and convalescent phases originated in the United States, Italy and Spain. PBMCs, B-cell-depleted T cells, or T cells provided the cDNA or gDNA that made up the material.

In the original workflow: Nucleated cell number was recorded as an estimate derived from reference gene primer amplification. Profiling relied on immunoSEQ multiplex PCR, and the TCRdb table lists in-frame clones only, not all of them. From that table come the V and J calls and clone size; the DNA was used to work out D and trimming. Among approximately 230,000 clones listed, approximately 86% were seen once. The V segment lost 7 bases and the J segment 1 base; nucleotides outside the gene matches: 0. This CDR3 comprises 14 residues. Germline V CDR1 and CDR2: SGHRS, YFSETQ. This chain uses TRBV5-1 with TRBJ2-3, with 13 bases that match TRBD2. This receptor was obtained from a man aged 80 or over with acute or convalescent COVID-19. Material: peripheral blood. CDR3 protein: CASGTSGGTDTQYF. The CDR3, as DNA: TGCGCCAGCGGGACTAGCGGGGGCACAGATACGCAGTATTTT.